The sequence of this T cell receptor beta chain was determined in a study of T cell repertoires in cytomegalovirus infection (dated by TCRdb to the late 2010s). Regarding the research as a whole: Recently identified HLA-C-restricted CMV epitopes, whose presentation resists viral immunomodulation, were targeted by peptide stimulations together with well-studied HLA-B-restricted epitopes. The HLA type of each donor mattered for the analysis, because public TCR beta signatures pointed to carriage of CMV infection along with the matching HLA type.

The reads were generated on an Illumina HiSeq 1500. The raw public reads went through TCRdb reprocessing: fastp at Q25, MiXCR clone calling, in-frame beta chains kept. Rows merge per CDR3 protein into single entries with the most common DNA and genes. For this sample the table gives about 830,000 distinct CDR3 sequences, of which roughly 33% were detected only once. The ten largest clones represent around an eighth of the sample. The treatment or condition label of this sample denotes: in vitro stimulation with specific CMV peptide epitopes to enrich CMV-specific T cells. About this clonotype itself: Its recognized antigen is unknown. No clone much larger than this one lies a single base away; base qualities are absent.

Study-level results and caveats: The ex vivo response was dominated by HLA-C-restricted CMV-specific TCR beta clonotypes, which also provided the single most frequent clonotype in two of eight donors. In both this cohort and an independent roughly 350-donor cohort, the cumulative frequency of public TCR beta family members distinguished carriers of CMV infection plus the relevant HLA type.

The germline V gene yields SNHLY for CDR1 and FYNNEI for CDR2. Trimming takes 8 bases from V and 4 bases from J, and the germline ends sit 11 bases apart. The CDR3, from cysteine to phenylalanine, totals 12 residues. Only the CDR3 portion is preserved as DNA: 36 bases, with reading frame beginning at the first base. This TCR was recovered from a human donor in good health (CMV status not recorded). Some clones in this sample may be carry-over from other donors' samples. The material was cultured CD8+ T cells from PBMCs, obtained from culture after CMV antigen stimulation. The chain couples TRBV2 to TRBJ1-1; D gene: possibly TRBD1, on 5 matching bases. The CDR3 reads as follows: CASLKGFTEAFF. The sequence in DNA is TGTGCCAGCTTAAAGGGGTTCACTGAAGCTTTCTTT.